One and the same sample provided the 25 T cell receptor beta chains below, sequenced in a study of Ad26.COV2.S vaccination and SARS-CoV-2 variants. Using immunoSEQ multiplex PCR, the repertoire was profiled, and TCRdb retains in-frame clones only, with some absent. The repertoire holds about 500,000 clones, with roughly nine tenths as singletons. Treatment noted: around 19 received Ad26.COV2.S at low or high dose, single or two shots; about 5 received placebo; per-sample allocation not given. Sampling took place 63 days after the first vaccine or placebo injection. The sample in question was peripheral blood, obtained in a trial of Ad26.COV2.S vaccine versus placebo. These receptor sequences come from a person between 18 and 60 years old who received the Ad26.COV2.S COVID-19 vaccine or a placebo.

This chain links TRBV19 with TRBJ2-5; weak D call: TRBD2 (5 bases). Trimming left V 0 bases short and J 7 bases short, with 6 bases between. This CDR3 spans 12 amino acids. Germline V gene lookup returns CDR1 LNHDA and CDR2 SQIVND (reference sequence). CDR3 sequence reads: CASSIDRGTQYF. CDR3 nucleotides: TGTGCCAGTAGTATAGATCGGGGGACCCAGTACTTC.

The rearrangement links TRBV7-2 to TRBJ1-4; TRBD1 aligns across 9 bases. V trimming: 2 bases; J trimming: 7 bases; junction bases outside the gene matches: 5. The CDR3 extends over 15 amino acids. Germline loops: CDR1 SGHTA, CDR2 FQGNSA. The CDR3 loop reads CASSLSWTGVEKLFF. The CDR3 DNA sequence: TGTGCCAGCAGCTTATCCTGGACAGGGGTTGAAAAACTGTTTTTT. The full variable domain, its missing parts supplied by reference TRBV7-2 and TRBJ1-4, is GAGVSQSPSNKVTEKGKDVELRCDPISGHTALYWYRQSLGQGLEFLIYFQGNSAPDKSGLPSDRFSAERTGGSVSTLTIQRTQQEDSAVYLCASSLSWTGVEKLFFGSGTQLSVL.

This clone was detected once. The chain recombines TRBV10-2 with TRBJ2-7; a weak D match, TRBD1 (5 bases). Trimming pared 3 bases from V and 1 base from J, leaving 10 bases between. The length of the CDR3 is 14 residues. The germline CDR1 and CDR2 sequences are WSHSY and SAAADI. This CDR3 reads CASSDQDTSYEQYF. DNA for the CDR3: TGCGCCAGCAGTGACCAGGACACGTCCTACGAGCAGTACTTC.

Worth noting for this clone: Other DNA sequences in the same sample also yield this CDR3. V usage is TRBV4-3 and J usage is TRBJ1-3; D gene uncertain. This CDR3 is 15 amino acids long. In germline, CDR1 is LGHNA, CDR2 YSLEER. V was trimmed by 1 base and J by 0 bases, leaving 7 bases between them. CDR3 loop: CASSQGTASGNTIYF. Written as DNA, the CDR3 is TGCGCCAGCAGCCAAGGCACGGCCTCTGGAAACACCATATATTTT.

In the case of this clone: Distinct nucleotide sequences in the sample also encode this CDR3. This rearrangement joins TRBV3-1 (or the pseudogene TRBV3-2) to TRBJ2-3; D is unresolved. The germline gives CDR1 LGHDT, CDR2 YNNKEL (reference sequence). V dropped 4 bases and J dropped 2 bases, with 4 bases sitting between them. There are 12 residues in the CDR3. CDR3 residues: CASSRYTDTQYF. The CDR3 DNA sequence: TGTGCCAGCAGCCGCTACACAGATACGCAGTATTTT.

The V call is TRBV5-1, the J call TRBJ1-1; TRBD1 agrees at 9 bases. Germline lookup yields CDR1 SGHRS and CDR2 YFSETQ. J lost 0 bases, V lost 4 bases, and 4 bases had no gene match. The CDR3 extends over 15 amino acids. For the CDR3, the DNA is TGCGCCAGCAGCGGAGGGACAGGGATGAACACTGAAGCTTTCTTT. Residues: CASSGGTGMNTEAFF. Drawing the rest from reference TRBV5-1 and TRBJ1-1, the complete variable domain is KAGVTQTPRYLIKTRGQQVTLSCSPISGHRSVSWYQQTPGQGLQFLFEYFSETQRNKGNFPGRFSGRQFSNSRSEMNVSTLELGDSALYLCASSGGTGMNTEAFFGQGTRLTVV.

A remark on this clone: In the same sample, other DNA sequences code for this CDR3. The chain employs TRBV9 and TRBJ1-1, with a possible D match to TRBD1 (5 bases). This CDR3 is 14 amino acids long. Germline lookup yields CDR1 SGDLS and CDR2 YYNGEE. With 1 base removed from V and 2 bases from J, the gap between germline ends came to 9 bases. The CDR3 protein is CASSVSGGNTEAFF. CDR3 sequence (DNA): TGTGCCAGCAGCGTAAGTGGGGGTAACACTGAAGCTTTCTTT.

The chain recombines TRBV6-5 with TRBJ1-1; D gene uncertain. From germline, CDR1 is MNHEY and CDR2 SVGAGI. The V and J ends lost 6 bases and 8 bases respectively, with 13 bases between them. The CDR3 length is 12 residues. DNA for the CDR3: TGTGCCAGCAGAGGTAGTGGAAGGGAAGCTTTCTTT. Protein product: CASRGSGREAFF.

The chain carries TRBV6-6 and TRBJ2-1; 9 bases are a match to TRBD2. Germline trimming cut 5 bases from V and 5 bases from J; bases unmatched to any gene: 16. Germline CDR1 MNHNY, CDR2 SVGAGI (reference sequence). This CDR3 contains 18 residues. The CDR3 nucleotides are TGTGCCAGCAGTCCAAACCAGCTCCTAGCGGGGACAAACAATGAGCAGTTCTTC. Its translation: CASSPNQLLAGTNNEQFF.

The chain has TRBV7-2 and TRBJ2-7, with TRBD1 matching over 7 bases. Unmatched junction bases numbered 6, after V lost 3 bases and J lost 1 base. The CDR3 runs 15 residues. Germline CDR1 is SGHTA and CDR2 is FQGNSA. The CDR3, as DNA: TGTGCCAGCAGCTTCACTCCGGGACAGTCCTACGAGCAGTACTTC. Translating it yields CASSFTPGQSYEQYF.

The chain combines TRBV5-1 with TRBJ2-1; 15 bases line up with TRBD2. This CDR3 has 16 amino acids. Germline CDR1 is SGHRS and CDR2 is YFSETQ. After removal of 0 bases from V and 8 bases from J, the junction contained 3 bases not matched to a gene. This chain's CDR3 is CASSLGTSGRVHEQFF. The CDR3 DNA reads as TGCGCCAGCAGCTTGGGGACTAGCGGGAGGGTACATGAGCAGTTCTTC. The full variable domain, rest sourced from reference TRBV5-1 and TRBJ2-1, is KAGVTQTPRYLIKTRGQQVTLSCSPISGHRSVSWYQQTPGQGLQFLFEYFSETQRNKGNFPGRFSGRQFSNSRSEMNVSTLELGDSALYLCASSLGTSGRVHEQFFGPGTRLTVL.

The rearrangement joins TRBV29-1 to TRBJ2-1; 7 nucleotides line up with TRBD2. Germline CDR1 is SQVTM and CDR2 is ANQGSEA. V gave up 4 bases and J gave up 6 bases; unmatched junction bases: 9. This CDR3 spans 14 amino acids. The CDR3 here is CSVVSGMSPNEQFF. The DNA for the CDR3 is TGCAGCGTTGTGAGCGGGATGTCTCCCAATGAGCAGTTCTTC.

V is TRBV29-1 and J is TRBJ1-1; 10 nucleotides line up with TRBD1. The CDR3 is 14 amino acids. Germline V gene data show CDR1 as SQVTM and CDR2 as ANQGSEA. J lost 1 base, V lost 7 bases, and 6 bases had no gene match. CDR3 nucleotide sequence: TGCAGCGGCCGACAGGGGGCGAGGAACACTGAAGCTTTCTTT. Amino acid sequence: CSGRQGARNTEAFF.

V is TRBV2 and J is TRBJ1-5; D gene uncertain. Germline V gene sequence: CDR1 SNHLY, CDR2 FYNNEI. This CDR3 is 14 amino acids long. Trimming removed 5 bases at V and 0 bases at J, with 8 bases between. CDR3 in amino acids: CASSPQYSNQPQHF. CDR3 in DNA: TGTGCCAGCAGTCCTCAGTATAGCAATCAGCCCCAGCATTTT.

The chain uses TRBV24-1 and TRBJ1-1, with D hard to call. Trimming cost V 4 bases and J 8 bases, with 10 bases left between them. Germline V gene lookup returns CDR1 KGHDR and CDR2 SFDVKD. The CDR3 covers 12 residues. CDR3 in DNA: TGTGCCACCAGTGACCCACTAGGCGAAGCTTTCTTT. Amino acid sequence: CATSDPLGEAFF.

CDR3 in amino acids: CASSSQTATNEKLFF. For the CDR3, the DNA is TGTGCCAGCAGTAGCCAAACCGCAACTAATGAAAAACTGTTTTTT. V gene TRBV6-2 or TRBV6-3 combines with J gene TRBJ1-4; no reliable D call. CDR3 length: 15 amino acids. Trimming left V 5 bases short and J 0 bases short, with 10 bases between. CDR1 and CDR2 from the germline V gene are MNHEY and SVGEGT.

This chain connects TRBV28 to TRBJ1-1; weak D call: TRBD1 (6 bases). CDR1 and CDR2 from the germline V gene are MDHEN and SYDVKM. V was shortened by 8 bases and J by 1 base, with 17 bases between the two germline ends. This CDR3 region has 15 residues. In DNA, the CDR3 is TGTGCCAGCTACCCTCTCGGGACACCGAACACTGAAGCTTTCTTT. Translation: CASYPLGTPNTEAFF.

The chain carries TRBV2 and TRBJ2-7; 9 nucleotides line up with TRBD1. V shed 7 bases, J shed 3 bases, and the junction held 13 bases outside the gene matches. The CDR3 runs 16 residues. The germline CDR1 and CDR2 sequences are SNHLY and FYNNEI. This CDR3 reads CASTPGDRVKFYEQYF. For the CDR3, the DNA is TGTGCCAGCACCCCGGGGGACAGGGTGAAATTCTACGAGCAGTACTTC.

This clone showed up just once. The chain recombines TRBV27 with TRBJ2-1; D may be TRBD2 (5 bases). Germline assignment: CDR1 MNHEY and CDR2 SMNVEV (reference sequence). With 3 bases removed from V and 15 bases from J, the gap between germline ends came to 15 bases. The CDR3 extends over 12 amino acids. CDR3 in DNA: TGTGCCAGCAGTTTTCTGGCAGCTAGCCCGTTCTTC. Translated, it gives CASSFLAASPFF.

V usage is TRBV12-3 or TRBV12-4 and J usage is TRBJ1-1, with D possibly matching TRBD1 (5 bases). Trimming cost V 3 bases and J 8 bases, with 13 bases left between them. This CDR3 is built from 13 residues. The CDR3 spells CASSFDSGREAFF. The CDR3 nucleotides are TGTGCCAGCAGTTTTGACAGCGGGAGAGAAGCTTTCTTT.

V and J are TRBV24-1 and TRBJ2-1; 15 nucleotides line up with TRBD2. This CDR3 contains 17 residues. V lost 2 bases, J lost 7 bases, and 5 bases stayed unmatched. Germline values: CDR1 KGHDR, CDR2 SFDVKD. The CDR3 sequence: CATSDSRGTSGRNEQFF. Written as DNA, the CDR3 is TGTGCCACCAGTGATTCCAGGGGGACTAGCGGGAGGAATGAGCAGTTCTTC.

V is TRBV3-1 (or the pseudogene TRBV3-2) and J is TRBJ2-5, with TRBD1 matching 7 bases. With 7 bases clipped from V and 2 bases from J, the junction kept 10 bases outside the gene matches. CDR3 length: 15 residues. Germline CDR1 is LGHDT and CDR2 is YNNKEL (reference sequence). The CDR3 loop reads CASTRDRGSQETQYF. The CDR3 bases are TGTGCCAGCACCCGGGACAGAGGATCGCAAGAGACCCAGTACTTC.

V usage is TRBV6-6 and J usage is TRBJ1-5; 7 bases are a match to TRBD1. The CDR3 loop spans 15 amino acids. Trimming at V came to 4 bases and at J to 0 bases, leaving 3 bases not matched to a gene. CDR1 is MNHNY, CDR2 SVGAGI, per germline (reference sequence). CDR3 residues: CASSSTGVSNQPQHF. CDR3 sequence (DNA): TGTGCCAGCAGTTCCACAGGGGTTAGCAATCAGCCCCAGCATTTT.

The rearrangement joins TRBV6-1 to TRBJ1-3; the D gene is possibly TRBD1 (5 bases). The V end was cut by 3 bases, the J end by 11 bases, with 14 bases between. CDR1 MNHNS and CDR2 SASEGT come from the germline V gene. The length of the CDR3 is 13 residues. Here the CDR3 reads CASSDPGPAAIYF. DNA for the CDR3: TGTGCCAGCAGTGATCCGGGGCCTGCGGCCATATATTTT.

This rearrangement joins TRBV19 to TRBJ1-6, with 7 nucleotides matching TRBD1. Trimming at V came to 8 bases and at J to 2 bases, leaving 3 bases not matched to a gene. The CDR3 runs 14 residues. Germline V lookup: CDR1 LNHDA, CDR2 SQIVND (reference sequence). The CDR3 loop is CASRQGAYNSPLHF. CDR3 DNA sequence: TGTGCCAGTCGACAGGGAGCCTATAATTCACCCCTCCACTTT.